Sequencing of this T cell receptor (beta chain) was carried out in a study of tumor-infiltrating lymphocytes in primary liver carcinoma. Points on this clonotype: A read error may be the cause here, since a much bigger clone is one base away.

A primer matching the constant region was used to make TCR beta cDNA from approximately 0.55 ug of total RNA. Libraries covering TCR beta were generated through three nested multiplex PCR rounds (using a slightly modified ARM-PCR). PCR rounds one and two used TRBV1-TRBV30 forward primers with a C-beta reverse primer for around 9 cycles each. TCRdb passed the multiplex PCR reads through MiXCR, listing each CDR3 protein once. The sample has about 120,000 distinct CDR3 sequences, nearly 70% seen once. Germline V gene data show CDR1 as MDHEN and CDR2 as SYDVKM. V was cut by 8 bases and J by 0 bases, with 20 bases left in between. The CDR3 loop spans 17 amino acids. It was from 20-30 mg of unsorted bulk tissue that RNA and DNA were co-extracted.

This clonotype was sampled from a woman aged 55-75 years with primary liver carcinoma and hepatitis B virus infection. The chain joins TRBV28 to TRBJ2-4, with D unclear. The sample was tumor-adjacent normal liver tissue. CDR3 sequence (DNA): TGTGCCAGCGGTCTGTCCCTGGCGGACGTAGCCAAAAACATTCAGTACTTC. Translated: CASGLSLADVAKNIQYF. Based on the CDR3 plus reference TRBV28 and TRBJ2-4, the full variable domain is DVKVTQSSRYLVKRTGEKVFLECVQDMDHENMFWYRQDPGLGLRLIYFSYDVKMKEKGDIPEGYSVSREKKERFSLILESASTNQTSMYLCASGLSLADVAKNIQYFGAGTRLSVL.